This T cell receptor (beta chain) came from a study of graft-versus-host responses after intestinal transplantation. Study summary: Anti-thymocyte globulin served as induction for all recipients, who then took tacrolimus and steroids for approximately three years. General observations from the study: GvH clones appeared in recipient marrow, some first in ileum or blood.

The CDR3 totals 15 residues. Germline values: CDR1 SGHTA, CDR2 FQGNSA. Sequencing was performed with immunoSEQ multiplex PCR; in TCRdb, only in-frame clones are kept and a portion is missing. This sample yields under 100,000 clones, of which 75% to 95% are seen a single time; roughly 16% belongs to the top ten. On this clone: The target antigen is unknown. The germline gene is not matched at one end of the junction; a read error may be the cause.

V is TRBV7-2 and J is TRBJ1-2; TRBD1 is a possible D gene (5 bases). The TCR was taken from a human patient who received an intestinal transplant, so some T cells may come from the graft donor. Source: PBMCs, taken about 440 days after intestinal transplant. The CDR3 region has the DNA TGTGCCAGCAGCCTAGCCCTGACAGCTAACTATGGCTACACCTTC. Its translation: CASSLALTANYGYTF.